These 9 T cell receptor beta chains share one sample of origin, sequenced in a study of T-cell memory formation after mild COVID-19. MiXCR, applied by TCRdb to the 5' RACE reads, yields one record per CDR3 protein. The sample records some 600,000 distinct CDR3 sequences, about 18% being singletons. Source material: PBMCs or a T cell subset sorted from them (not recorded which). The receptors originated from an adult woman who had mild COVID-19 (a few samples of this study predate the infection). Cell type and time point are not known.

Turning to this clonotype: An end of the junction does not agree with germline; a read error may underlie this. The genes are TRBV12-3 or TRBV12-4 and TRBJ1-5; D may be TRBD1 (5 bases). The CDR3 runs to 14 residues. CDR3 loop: CASSQARGNQPQQF. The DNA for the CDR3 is TGTGCCAGCAGCCAAGCGAGGGGCAATCAGCCCCAGCAATTT.

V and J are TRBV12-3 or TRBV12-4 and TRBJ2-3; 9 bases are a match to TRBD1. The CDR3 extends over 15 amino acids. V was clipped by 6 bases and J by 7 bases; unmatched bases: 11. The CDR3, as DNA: TGTGCCAGCAGAGCCGGGACAGGGATCAAAAATACGCAGTATTTT. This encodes CASRAGTGIKNTQYF.

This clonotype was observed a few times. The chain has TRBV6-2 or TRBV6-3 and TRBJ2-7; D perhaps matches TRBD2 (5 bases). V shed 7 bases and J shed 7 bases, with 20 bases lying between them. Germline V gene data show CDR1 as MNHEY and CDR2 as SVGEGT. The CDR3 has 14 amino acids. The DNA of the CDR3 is TGTGCCAGCAAATCCCCCAGGACTTTATGGGAGCAGTACTTC. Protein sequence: CASKSPRTLWEQYF.

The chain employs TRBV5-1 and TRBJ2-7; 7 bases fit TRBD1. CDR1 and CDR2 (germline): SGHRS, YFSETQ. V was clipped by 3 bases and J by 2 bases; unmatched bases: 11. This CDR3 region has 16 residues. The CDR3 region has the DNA TGCGCCAGCAGCTCAACCACAGGGGTAGACCCCTACGAGCAGTACTTC. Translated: CASSSTTGVDPYEQYF.

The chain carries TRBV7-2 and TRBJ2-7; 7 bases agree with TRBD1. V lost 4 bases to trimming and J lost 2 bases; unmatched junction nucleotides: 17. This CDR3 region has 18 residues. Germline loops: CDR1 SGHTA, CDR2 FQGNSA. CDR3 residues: CASSSQGGTGRSPYEQYF. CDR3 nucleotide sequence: TGTGCCAGCAGCTCCCAAGGGGGCACGGGGCGCAGCCCCTACGAGCAGTACTTC.

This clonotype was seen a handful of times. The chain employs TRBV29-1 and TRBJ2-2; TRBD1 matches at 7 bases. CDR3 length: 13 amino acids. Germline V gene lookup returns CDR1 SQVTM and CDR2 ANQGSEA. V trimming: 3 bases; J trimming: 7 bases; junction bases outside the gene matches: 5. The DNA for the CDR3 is TGCAGCGTTGAGGGGCAGGGGGTCGGGGAGCTGTTTTTT. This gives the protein CSVEGQGVGELFF.

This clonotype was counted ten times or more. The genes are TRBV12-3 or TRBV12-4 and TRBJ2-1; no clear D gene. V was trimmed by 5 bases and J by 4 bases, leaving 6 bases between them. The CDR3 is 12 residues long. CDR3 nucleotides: TGTGCCAGCAGTCACGTGTACAATGAGCAGTTCTTC. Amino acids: CASSHVYNEQFF.

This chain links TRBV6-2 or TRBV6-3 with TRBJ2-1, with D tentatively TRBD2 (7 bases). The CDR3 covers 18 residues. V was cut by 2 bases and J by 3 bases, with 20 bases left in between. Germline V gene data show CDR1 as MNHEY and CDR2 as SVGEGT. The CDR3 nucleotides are TGTGCCAGCAGTTACCCTACAGCGGGAAGGGGGATCTACAATGAGCAGTTCTTC. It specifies CASSYPTAGRGIYNEQFF.

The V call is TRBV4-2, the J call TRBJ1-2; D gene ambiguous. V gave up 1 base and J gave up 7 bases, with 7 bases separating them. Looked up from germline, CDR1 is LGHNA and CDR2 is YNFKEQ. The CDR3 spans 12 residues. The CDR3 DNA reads TGTGCCAGCAGCCAAGGAAGGGCTGGCTACACCTTC. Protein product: CASSQGRAGYTF.